The present T cell receptor beta chain was sequenced within a study of OX40 agonist ivuxolimab in advanced cancers. With respect to the entire study: Ivuxolimab was a fully human IgG2 agonistic monoclonal antibody targeting the costimulatory receptor OX40 (CD134). Intravenous ivuxolimab was administered to patients every 2 weeks at six dose levels: 0.01, 0.1, 0.3, 1.5, 3 and 10 mg/kg. Of the roughly 52 patients in dose escalation, about 19 had hepatocellular carcinoma, some 15 had melanoma, 9 had renal cell carcinoma and 9 had head and neck cancer. A male proportion of around 83% and a mean age of approximately 55 years, ranging from roughly 20 to 80, were recorded for the dose-escalation cohort. Prior anti-PD-1, anti-PD-L1 or anti-CTLA-4 therapy was permitted, and checkpoint inhibitors had been received by less than 45% of dose-escalation patients. Partial responses occurred in three dose-escalation patients, of whom one had hepatocellular carcinoma and two had cutaneous melanoma. Peripheral TCRbeta sequencing aimed to test whether ivuxolimab altered TCR sequence diversity and caused clonal T-cell expansion. The paper describes the monotherapy dose-escalation part (N ≈ 52 patients) of the phase I trial of ivuxolimab.

From the cysteine through the phenylalanine, the CDR3 covers 14 amino acids. The CDR3 DNA has 42 bases and is translated from base 1. Sequences LNHDA (CDR1) and SQIVND (CDR2) are obtained from the germline V gene (reference sequence). Trimming at the junction amounts to 2 bases on V and 3 bases on J, and the germline ends lie 10 bases apart. Concerning this clone itself: Its antigen is unknown. No quality values exist for individual bases; no much larger clone is one base distant.

The trial excluded patients who had a history of autoimmune disease or were on systemic immunosuppression. Peripheral blood for TCR sequencing was collected from all dose cohorts at baseline, on cycle 4 day 1, and on cycle 7 day 1. The samples were drawn from a first-in-human, open-label, multicenter phase I dose-escalation trial of ivuxolimab. Adults with locally advanced or metastatic melanoma, renal cell carcinoma, hepatocellular carcinoma or head and neck squamous cell carcinoma were enrolled in the trial. CD4+ and CD8+ T cells were sorted separately from peripheral blood before TCR sequencing. The study at large found these results: At doses from 0.1 to 3.0 mg/kg, clonal expansion was seen in both CD4+ and CD8+ blood T cells between baseline and week 6. In the 0.1-3.0 mg/kg groups, partial responders had among the lowest normalized peripheral clonal expansion, particularly in CD8+ T cells. After ivuxolimab, more expanded clones were found on average in CD8+ T cells than in CD4+ T cells. Low levels of normalized T-cell clonal expansion were also seen in some patients who did not respond. Which antigens the clonally expanded peripheral T cells were specific for was not determined.

For sequencing of the TCRbeta CDR3 region, genomic DNA was extracted from the sorted cells. The immunoSEQ Assay was used to sequence the TCRbeta CDR3 regions. TCRdb limited this immuneACCESS table to in-frame rearrangements with V and J called. A share of clones is missing; checked studies link under half to unresolved V genes, and the rest is unexplained. Within this sample are some 68,000 clones, with over 75% of them counted one time only. 11% of the sample is taken by the ten largest. This specimen consisted of CD4+ or CD8+ T cells sorted from blood, obtained in a trial of the OX40 agonist ivuxolimab. The V and J segments used are TRBV19 and TRBJ1-2; matching of 5 bases hints at TRBD1 as the D gene. This sequence was found in an adult with an advanced solid tumor such as melanoma, head and neck, liver or kidney cancer. The nucleotide sequence is given as TGTGCCAGTAGTATAACGACAGCCGACTATGGCTACACCTTC. Its coded protein is CASSITTADYGYTF.